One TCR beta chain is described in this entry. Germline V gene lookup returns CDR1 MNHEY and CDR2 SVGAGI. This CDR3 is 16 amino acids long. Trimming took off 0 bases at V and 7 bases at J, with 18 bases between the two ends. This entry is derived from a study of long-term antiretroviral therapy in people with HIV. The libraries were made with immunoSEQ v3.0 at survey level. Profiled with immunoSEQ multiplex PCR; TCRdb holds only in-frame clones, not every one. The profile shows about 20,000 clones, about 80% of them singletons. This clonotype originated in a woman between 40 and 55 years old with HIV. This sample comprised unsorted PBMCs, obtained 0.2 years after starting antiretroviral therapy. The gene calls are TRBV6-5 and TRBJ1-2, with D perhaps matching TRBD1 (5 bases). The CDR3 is CASSYSGAPRGGGYTF. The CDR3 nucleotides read TGTGCCAGCAGTTACTCGGGAGCCCCTAGGGGAGGTGGCTACACCTTC.